This T cell receptor beta chain comes out of a study of blood T cell repertoires in COVID-19. Per the study methods: Nucleated cell number was recorded as an estimate derived from reference gene primer amplification. Assay used: immunoSEQ multiplex PCR; TCRdb lists only in-frame clones, some missing. For V, J and clone size, that table is used; D and trimming come from the DNA. The data contain about 190,000 clones, around 87% of them singletons. V was shortened by 0 bases and J by 1 base, with 9 bases between the two germline ends. CDR1 and CDR2 (germline): LGHNA, YSLEER. The CDR3 consists of 16 residues.

This rearrangement joins TRBV4-3 to TRBJ2-2; D might be TRBD2 (6 bases). Sequencing was performed on peripheral blood. The receptor comes from a woman between 65 and 79 years old with COVID-19, enrolled during active disease. CDR3 in DNA: TGCGCCAGCAGCCAAGATGGGACTGTGAACACCGGGGAGCTGTTTTTT. It yields the protein CASSQDGTVNTGELFF.